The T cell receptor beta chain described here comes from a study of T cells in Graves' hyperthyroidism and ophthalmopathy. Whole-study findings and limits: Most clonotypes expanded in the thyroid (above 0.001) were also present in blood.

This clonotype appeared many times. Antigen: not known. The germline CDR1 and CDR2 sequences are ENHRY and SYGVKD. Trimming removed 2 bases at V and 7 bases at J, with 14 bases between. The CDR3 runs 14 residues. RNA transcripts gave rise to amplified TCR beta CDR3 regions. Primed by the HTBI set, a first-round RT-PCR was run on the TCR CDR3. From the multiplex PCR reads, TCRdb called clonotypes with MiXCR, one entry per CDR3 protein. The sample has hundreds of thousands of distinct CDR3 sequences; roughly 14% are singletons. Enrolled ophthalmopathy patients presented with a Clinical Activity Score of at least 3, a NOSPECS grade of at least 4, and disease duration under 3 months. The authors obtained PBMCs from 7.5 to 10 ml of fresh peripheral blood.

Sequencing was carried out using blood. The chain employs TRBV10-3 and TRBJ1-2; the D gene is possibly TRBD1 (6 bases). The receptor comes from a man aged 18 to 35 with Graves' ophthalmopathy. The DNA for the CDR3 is TGTGCCATCAGTGAGACCGCAGGGGCGTTTGGCTACACCTTC. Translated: CAISETAGAFGYTF.